This T cell receptor (beta chain) was obtained from a study of human T cells and chemical hapten exposure (dated by TCRdb to 2020 to 2023). About the investigation overall: For sensitization, 2% DPC in acetone was applied to a 2 cm by 2 cm area of upper inner arm skin. Patients additionally received weekly therapeutic DPC doses to the scalp throughout the roughly 23-week study period. Patch testing was performed on the upper back with Finn chambers containing 0.01% DPC, and the patch tests were scored after 6 days according to International Contact Dermatitis Research Group standards. Most of the patients in the cohort were female, and the cohort covered alopecia areata with under or over 50% scalp involvement, alopecia totalis and alopecia universalis. Libraries were combined into a pool for sequencing, and differences in TCR yield between samples came mainly from small differences in library volumes within the pool. In alopecia patients, the study followed how the peripheral blood TCR repertoire changed in vivo over primary and secondary sensitization to diphenylcyclopropenone (DPC), a hapten. Blood was sampled from patients pre-sensitization (week 0) and at 2, 6 and about 24 weeks after DPC sensitization. Blood for TCR sequencing was provided by twenty-nine alopecia patients at one to four time points (pre-sensitization, 2, 6 and 24 weeks). Both TCR alpha and TCR beta chains were sequenced from each blood RNA sample.

Cut back by 5 bases and 5 bases, the V and J ends lie 18 bases apart. Taken from cysteine to phenylalanine, the CDR3 has 15 residues. Solely the CDR3 DNA is kept, with 45 bases framed from the first base. As encoded in the germline V gene, CDR1 is MNHEY while CDR2 is SVGEGT. Note on this clonotype: It has no known antigen specificity. No base quality values were provided; no much bigger clone lies one nucleotide off.

The sample's time point label, in plain terms: pre-sensitization, week 0. This specimen's treatment or condition label, per the study, means: therapeutic diphenylcyclopropenone sensitization with weekly scalp DPC. Total RNA was extracted from unfractionated whole blood that had been collected in Tempus Blood RNA tubes. Blood at each patch-test visit was drawn before the patch test was applied. Eligible patients were aged 18 to 70, diagnosed with alopecia, deemed suitable for DPC therapy, and excluded if pregnant. The protocol used for the library was RACE. Instrument used: NextSeq 500. During library preparation, unique molecular identifiers were attached to individual cDNA molecules so that TCRs could be counted in a quantitative, reproducible way. In the original analysis: Samples had a median of roughly 99,000 TCRs, with a range from about 23,224 to 750,000. The Decombinator software suite was used to annotate the V, J and CDR3 of the TCR reads. Every sample was subsampled to the same number of TCRs (28,000) for the PS versus PT1 abundance plots. TCRs were defined as expanded if absent before sensitization and observed at least eight times at the 2-week time point. TCRdb ran its own pipeline on the public reads, namely fastp trimming at Q25 and MiXCR clone calling, and kept in-frame beta chains. One record per CDR3 amino acid sequence lists the most common genes and DNA. V and J calls and clone size were set by TCRdb, not the authors. The table for this sample lists around 33,000 distinct CDR3 sequences; around 10% of them were counted only once. Approximately 1.9% of the sample lies in the top ten.

Broader findings and caveats from the paper: The number of TCRs above 1 in 1000 frequency did not change with DPC sensitization; there was no evidence of global repertoire structure alterations. Alopecia, a presumed autoimmune disease, was present in all patients, so the immune response of the patients might differ from that of healthy individuals. The number of PT1 expanded TCRs positively correlated with patch test score, significant at thresholds 8, 16 and 32 but not 4. After repeated subsampling, changes were observed in the strength of the expansion versus patch-test correlation and in the threshold at which the correlation became significant. Significantly more large CDR3 similarity clusters were formed by expanded TCRs than by pre-sensitization or healthy control sets, consistent with antigen-driven responses.

Recombination linked TRBV6-2 or TRBV6-3 to TRBJ2-5; 5 matching bases give a weak D call of TRBD2. The clonotype comes from a woman in her thirties or forties with alopecia areata. Some clones in this sample may be carry-over from other donors' samples. The specimen comprised whole blood, sampled in connection with sensitization to the hapten diphenylcyclopropenone (DPC). The CDR3 amino acid sequence is: CASSRPRTSKETQYF. The DNA is as follows: TGTGCCAGCAGTAGACCTCGGACTTCCAAGGAGACCCAGTACTTC.